This T cell receptor beta chain is drawn from a study of radiotherapy plus CTLA-4 blockade in lung cancer. Study-wide context: Of all patients, more than 15% responded objectively and approximately 29% showed disease control. Study-wide points: Blood saw expansion of tumor-derived TCR clones after radiotherapy plus ipilimumab.

The germline V gene has CDR1 MNHNS and CDR2 SASEGT. The CDR3 covers 15 residues. V lost 7 bases, J lost 0 bases, and 5 bases stayed unmatched. As concerns this clone: What it binds is not known.

Profiled with immunoSEQ multiplex PCR; TCRdb holds only in-frame clones, not every one. The sample holds 100,000 to 150,000 clones, about four fifths seen once. Here the sequenced sample was peripheral blood, taken from a patient treated with radiotherapy plus ipilimumab. The sequence was collected from a human donor with non-small cell lung cancer who had a partial response to radiotherapy plus ipilimumab. V usage is TRBV6-1 and J usage is TRBJ2-1; 8 bases are shared with TRBD2. Written as DNA, the CDR3 is TGTGCCAGCACTCAAGCGGGGGCCTCCTACAATGAGCAGTTCTTC. This gives the protein CASTQAGASYNEQFF.